This TCR beta chain comes out of a study of human T cells and chemical hapten exposure. This clonotype was seen a handful of times. Time point defined: patch test 1, 2 weeks after DPC sensitization. Sample treatment: therapeutic diphenylcyclopropenone sensitization with weekly scalp DPC. The germline CDR1 and CDR2 sequences are SGHVS and FQNEAQ. The CDR3 is 16 amino acids. Losses at the gene ends were 5 bases for V and 4 bases for J; bases not matched to a gene: 10. MiXCR was run by TCRdb on the RACE reads, yielding one entry per CDR3 protein. The profile shows approximately 340,000 distinct CDR3 sequences, around 6.9% of them singletons.

Sequencing was performed on whole blood, taken in connection with sensitization to the hapten diphenylcyclopropenone (DPC). This clonotype was sampled from a woman aged 18 to 35 with alopecia areata. Some clones in this sample may be carry-over from other donors' samples. The chain joins TRBV7-8 to TRBJ1-2, with TRBD1 matching over 10 bases. The CDR3 reads CASSGGQGSFIYGYTF. The DNA of the CDR3 is TGTGCCAGCAGCGGGGGACAGGGGTCGTTCATCTATGGCTACACCTTC.